A single sample is the source of the 14 T cell receptor beta chains below, sequenced in a study of T cell responses to AZD1222 COVID-19 vaccine. Profiling relied on immunoSEQ multiplex PCR, and the TCRdb table lists in-frame clones only, not all of them. The repertoire holds some 100,000 clones, roughly 91% seen once, with less than 4% in the top ten. The sample was peripheral blood, taken 28 days after the second AZD1222 dose. The receptors derive from an adult who received the AZD1222 COVID-19 vaccine.

The V and J genes are TRBV7-8 and TRBJ2-7; D may be TRBD2 (5 bases). The germline V and J ends were trimmed by 3 bases and 1 base, with 10 bases remaining between them. The V gene's germline CDR1 is SGHVS and CDR2 FQNEAQ. CDR3 length: 14 residues. The CDR3 sequence is CASSFSGLSYEQYF. CDR3 nucleotides: TGTGCCAGCAGCTTTTCGGGGTTATCCTACGAGCAGTACTTC. The variable domain in full, with the rest retrieved from reference TRBV7-8 and TRBJ2-7, is GAGVSQSPRYKVAKRGQDVALRCDPISGHVSLFWYQQALGQGPEFLTYFQNEAQLDKSGLPSDRFFAERPEGSVSTLKIQRTQQEDSAVYLCASSFSGLSYEQYFGPGTRLTVT.

Only a few counts were recorded for this clone. The chain links TRBV7-6 to TRBJ1-2; D gene ambiguous. The V and J ends lost 0 bases and 8 bases respectively, with 16 bases between them. The CDR3 runs 15 residues. The V gene's germline CDR1 is SGHVS and CDR2 FNYEAQ. CDR3 coding DNA: TGTGCCAGCAGCTTAGCTTGGCAGGAAGAAGGAGGCTACACCTTC. Protein sequence: CASSLAWQEEGGYTF.

The rearrangement uses TRBV14 and TRBJ2-1; the match to TRBD2 covers 11 bases. There are 19 residues in the CDR3. Per germline, CDR1 SGHDN and CDR2 FVKESK. Unmatched junction bases numbered 12, after V lost 2 bases and J lost 3 bases. The CDR3 DNA sequence: TGTGCCAGCAGCCAAAGACTCACTAGCGGGGGCTCAGGCTACAATGAGCAGTTCTTC. This gives the protein CASSQRLTSGGSGYNEQFF.

The rearrangement uses TRBV7-8 and TRBJ1-5; 8 nucleotides line up with TRBD1. The germline CDR1 and CDR2 sequences are SGHVS and FQNEAQ. The V gene end was trimmed by 5 bases and the J gene end by 2 bases; junction bases not matched to a gene: 5. This CDR3 spans 15 amino acids. CDR3 loop: CASSPTGERNQPQHF. The DNA of the CDR3 is TGTGCCAGCAGCCCGACAGGGGAACGCAATCAGCCCCAGCATTTT.

CDR3 sequence: CASSSERDSFYGYTF. DNA for the CDR3: TGTGCCAGCAGCTCCGAAAGGGACAGCTTCTATGGCTACACCTTC. V usage is TRBV6-5 and J usage is TRBJ1-2; 7 bases align to TRBD1. Germline-derived CDR1 and CDR2 are MNHEY and SVGAGI. V was clipped by 6 bases and J by 4 bases; unmatched bases: 11. The CDR3 is 15 residues long.

CDR3 residues: CASSQALLEKLFF. The CDR3 DNA sequence: TGCGCCAGCAGCCAAGCCTTATTGGAAAAACTGTTTTTT. V usage is TRBV4-1 and J usage is TRBJ1-4; no clear D gene. Germline lookup yields CDR1 MGHRA and CDR2 YSYEKL. There are 13 residues in the CDR3. The V gene lost 1 base and the J gene lost 8 bases, with 8 bases spanning the gap.

V usage is TRBV12-3 or TRBV12-4 and J usage is TRBJ2-7; no clear D. The CDR3 is 11 amino acids. Trimming pared 5 bases from V and 3 bases from J, leaving 5 bases between. CDR3 sequence reads: CASSRHYEQYF. The CDR3 nucleotides read TGTGCCAGCAGTCGCCACTACGAGCAGTACTTC.

This clone was seen only once. Additional DNA sequences in this sample encode the identical CDR3. The chain is built from TRBV6-5 and TRBJ1-5; TRBD1 matches at 9 bases. The length of the CDR3 is 15 residues. Trimming removed 6 bases from V and 0 bases from J; junction bases left unmatched: 3. CDR1 is MNHEY, CDR2 SVGAGI, per germline. CDR3 sequence (DNA): TGTGCCAGCAGCTGGACAGGGGATAGCAATCAGCCCCAGCATTTT. Encoded protein: CASSWTGDSNQPQHF.

The chain couples TRBV7-8 to TRBJ2-7, with 7 bases matching TRBD1. V shed 5 bases and J 5 bases; nucleotides not matched to a gene: 9. CDR1 and CDR2 from the germline V gene are SGHVS and FQNEAQ. The length of the CDR3 is 14 residues. In DNA form, the CDR3 reads TGTGCCAGCAGCCTGACAGGGTCGTTGCACGAGCAGTACTTC. As protein: CASSLTGSLHEQYF. Looking up the rest from reference TRBV7-8 and TRBJ2-7 gives the full variable domain: GAGVSQSPRYKVAKRGQDVALRCDPISGHVSLFWYQQALGQGPEFLTYFQNEAQLDKSGLPSDRFFAERPEGSVSTLKIQRTQQEDSAVYLCASSLTGSLHEQYFGPGTRLTVT.

This clone was recorded once. The chain joins TRBV9 to TRBJ1-6; no clear D. From germline, CDR1 is SGDLS and CDR2 YYNGEE. V lost 7 bases, J lost 8 bases, and 13 bases lay in between. The length of the CDR3 is 13 residues. The CDR3 here is CASGGSVDSPLHF. The CDR3 nucleotides read TGTGCCAGCGGAGGGTCAGTTGATTCACCCCTCCACTTT. Using reference TRBV9 and TRBJ1-6 for the parts outside the CDR3, the full variable domain is DSGVTQTPKHLITATGQRVTLRCSPRSGDLSVYWYQQSLDQGLQFLIQYYNGEERAKGNILERFSAQQFPDLHSELNLSSLELGDSALYFCASGGSVDSPLHFGNGTRLTVT.

This clone was observed a single time. The gene calls are TRBV6-2 or TRBV6-3 and TRBJ2-7; 7 bases are a match to TRBD2. With V trimmed by 2 bases and J by 6 bases, 7 bases remained unmatched. Germline loops: CDR1 MNHEY, CDR2 SVGEGT. CDR3 length: 14 amino acids. The CDR3 sequence: CASSYPLGGVEQYF. The CDR3 coding sequence is TGTGCCAGCAGTTACCCTCTGGGGGGGGTCGAGCAGTACTTC.

The chain links TRBV11-1 to TRBJ1-1; D gene uncertain. CDR1 and CDR2 from the germline V gene are SGHAT and FQDESV (reference sequence). This CDR3 comprises 11 residues. V was clipped by 4 bases and J by 8 bases, with 8 bases between them. The CDR3 DNA reads TGTGCCAGCAGCTCACGGTGGGAAGCTTTCTTT. This codes for CASSSRWEAFF.

This chain links TRBV6-5 with TRBJ1-3; D ambiguous. Germline-derived CDR1 and CDR2 are MNHEY and SVGAGI. Between the trimmed V and J ends, which lost 10 bases and 2 bases, there was a span of 12 bases. The CDR3 totals 13 residues. CDR3 DNA sequence: TGTGCCACCTGCCCAGCCACTGGAAACACCATATATTTT. It specifies CATCPATGNTIYF.

The rearrangement joins TRBV2 to TRBJ1-2; D is possibly TRBD1 (6 bases). Trimming cost V 3 bases and J 4 bases, with 21 bases left between them. The length of the CDR3 is 17 residues. Germline V gives CDR1 SNHLY, CDR2 FYNNEI. The CDR3 region is CASSEADSPRAAYGYTF. The DNA of the CDR3 is TGTGCCAGCAGTGAGGCGGACAGCCCCAGGGCTGCCTATGGCTACACCTTC.